This T cell receptor (beta chain) appears in the sequencing data of a study of T-cell reconstitution after alpha-beta-depleted transplantation in children. This CDR3 has 13 residues. V gave up 3 bases and J gave up 8 bases, with 14 bases separating them. The germline V gene encodes CDR1 SQVTM and CDR2 ANQGSEA. This clonotype was detected ten times or more. Unique molecular identifiers tagged the TCRbeta library. TCRdb called the PCR reads again in MiXCR, with one record for every CDR3 protein. Of 98,000 or so distinct CDR3 sequences in the sample, more than 20% are singletons; the top ten hold 20% to 25%.

The V and J genes are TRBV29-1 and TRBJ2-1; the D is unclear. The source material was PBMCs, sampled before TCRalphabeta/CD19-depleted stem cell transplant. The receptor's source is a boy younger than 10 with acute lymphoblastic leukemia, due to receive a stem cell transplant. The DNA of the CDR3 is TGCAGCGTTGACGGCTATTACAAGTATGAGCAGTTCTTC. Amino acid sequence: CSVDGYYKYEQFF.